This T cell receptor (beta chain) was sequenced in a study of T cell repertoires in cytomegalovirus infection. About the research overall: Public TCR beta signature analysis indicated the presence of both CMV infection and matching HLA type.

Between the trimmed V and J ends, which lost 2 bases and 7 bases, there was a span of 12 bases. The CDR3 is 14 amino acids. Germline values: CDR1 SGHVT, CDR2 SQSDAQ. TCRdb re-derived calls from the reads in MiXCR, one entry per CDR3 protein. Among about 920,000 distinct CDR3 sequences listed, approximately 30% were seen once. The sample holds one count of this clonotype. Its antigen remains unknown. The receptor was derived from a human donor in good health (CMV status not recorded). Some clones in this sample may be carry-over from other donors' samples. Source: cultured CD8+ T cells from PBMCs, taken from culture after CMV antigen stimulation. The chain uses TRBV7-4 and TRBJ2-1; a weak D match, TRBD2 (5 bases). The CDR3 protein is CASSLWSGLNEQFF. In nucleotides, the CDR3 is TGTGCCAGCAGCTTATGGTCGGGGTTGAATGAGCAGTTCTTC.